Presented here are 16 T cell receptor beta chains from one specimen sequenced in a study of Graves' ophthalmopathy and Graves' hyperthyroidism. TCR beta CDR3 regions were amplified from RNA transcripts. A first-round RT-PCR used HTBI primers, followed by a second-round multiplex PCR. TCRdb reanalysed the multiplex PCR reads using MiXCR and keeps one entry per CDR3 protein. Among about 740,000 distinct CDR3 sequences, roughly two fifths were seen once, and the ten largest hold 35% to 55%. Sequences were obtained from peripheral blood. These receptors were taken from an adult man with Graves' ophthalmopathy.

This clonotype was seen at least ten times. The chain recombines TRBV7-9 with TRBJ2-7; possibly TRBD2 for D (5 bases). The CDR3 consists of 13 residues. Per germline, CDR1 SEHNR and CDR2 FQNEAQ (reference sequence). V dropped 5 bases and J dropped 2 bases, with 10 bases sitting between them. The CDR3 region has the DNA TGTGCCAGCAGCCGGACTTCCGCCTACGAGCAGTACTTC. This codes for CASSRTSAYEQYF.

This clonotype was observed a few times. V gene TRBV20-1 combines with J gene TRBJ1-1; no clear D. Trimming removed 0 bases at V and 0 bases at J, with 14 bases between. The germline gives CDR1 DFQATT, CDR2 SNEGSKA (reference sequence). The CDR3 covers 16 residues. CDR3: CSARDQVGLLNTEAFF. CDR3 coding DNA: TGCAGTGCTAGAGATCAAGTAGGTCTACTGAACACTGAAGCTTTCTTT.

V and J are TRBV7-9 and TRBJ2-5; 10 bases match TRBD1. V shed 3 bases, J shed 6 bases, and the junction held 4 bases outside the gene matches. CDR3 length: 14 residues. Germline V gene data show CDR1 as SEHNR and CDR2 as FQNEAQ (reference sequence). This CDR3 is CASSLGQGPKTQYF. CDR3 nucleotides: TGTGCCAGCAGCTTGGGACAGGGGCCGAAGACCCAGTACTTC.

There are a few counts of this clonotype. The rearrangement links TRBV11-1 to TRBJ1-5; D unresolved. In germline, CDR1 is SGHAT, CDR2 FQDESV (reference sequence). Trimming took off 4 bases at V and 6 bases at J, with 19 bases between the two ends. CDR3 size: 16 residues. CDR3 sequence (DNA): TGTGCCAGCAGCTCCGGAGATGAGGGAATGCGTCAGCCCCAGCATTTT. Translation: CASSSGDEGMRQPQHF. Variable domain in full (rest from reference TRBV11-1 and TRBJ1-5): EAEVAQSPRYKITEKSQAVAFWCDPISGHATLYWYRQILGQGPELLVQFQDESVVDDSQLPKDRFSAERLKGVDSTLKIQPAELGDSAMYLCASSSGDEGMRQPQHFGDGTRLSIL.

This clonotype came up many times. CDR3 nucleotide sequence: TGTGCCAGCAGCTTGGGACTAAAAGAGACCCAGTACTTC. It is translated as CASSLGLKETQYF. The chain links TRBV5-8 to TRBJ2-5; a weak D match, TRBD2 (5 bases). From germline, CDR1 is SGHTS and CDR2 YDEGEE. Trimming took 0 bases from V and 3 from J, leaving 6 bases between them. The CDR3 totals 13 residues.

This clonotype was recorded at least ten times. This chain joins TRBV12-3 or TRBV12-4 and TRBJ1-6, with D possibly being TRBD1 (6 bases). This CDR3 has 13 amino acids. V dropped 6 bases and J dropped 6 bases, with 9 bases sitting between them. CDR3 amino acids: CASSYRVNSPLHF. The CDR3 DNA follows: TGTGCCAGCAGCTACAGGGTTAATTCACCCCTCCACTTT.

This clonotype was detected ten times or more. The V call is TRBV20-1, the J call TRBJ1-2, with D perhaps matching TRBD1 (6 bases). V shed 3 bases and J shed 3 bases, with 14 bases lying between them. In germline, CDR1 is DFQATT, CDR2 SNEGSKA (reference sequence). The CDR3 is 14 residues long. CDR3 loop: CSASSFEGDYGYTF. CDR3 nucleotides: TGCAGTGCTAGCTCCTTTGAGGGGGACTATGGCTACACCTTC.

This clonotype has just a few counts. The rearrangement uses TRBV20-1 and TRBJ2-7; 8 nucleotides align to TRBD2. The J segment lost 1 base and the V segment lost 4 bases, leaving 6 bases of the junction unmatched. Germline V gene lookup returns CDR1 DFQATT and CDR2 SNEGSKA (reference sequence). CDR3 length: 14 amino acids. The CDR3 reads CSAKTGTSSYEQYF. As DNA, the CDR3 is TGCAGTGCTAAGACCGGGACTAGTTCCTACGAGCAGTACTTC.

For this clonotype: Relative to the germline gene, one junction end is altered; a read error may explain this. This chain uses TRBV10-3 with TRBJ2-7; TRBD1 is a possible D gene (6 bases). Per the germline V gene, CDR1 is ENHRY and CDR2 is SYGVKD. The CDR3 totals 12 residues. CDR3 in amino acids: CAISEPGQTRHF. The CDR3 region has the DNA TGTGCCATCAGTGAGCCTGGACAGACACGGCACTTC.

The rearrangement links TRBV10-2 to TRBJ2-7; D may be TRBD2 (5 bases). V lost 0 bases and J 3 bases, leaving 12 bases between the germline ends. Germline V gives CDR1 WSHSY, CDR2 SAAADI. CDR3 length equals 15 residues. CDR3 nucleotides: TGCGCCAGCAGTGAGTCGAGAGCTAGCCACTACGAGCAGTACTTC. This sequence encodes CASSESRASHYEQYF.

The table lists this clonotype with a few counts. The chain uses TRBV20-1 and TRBJ2-5; D is unclear. The CDR3 length is 14 residues. The V gene's germline CDR1 is DFQATT and CDR2 SNEGSKA (reference sequence). V dropped 3 bases and J dropped 5 bases, with 16 bases sitting between them. CDR3 amino acids: CSARVIGFDETQYF. The CDR3 DNA is TGCAGTGCTAGGGTTATAGGGTTCGATGAGACCCAGTACTTC.

The chain joins TRBV19 to TRBJ2-7; D unresolved. V was trimmed by 3 bases and J by 7 bases, leaving 16 bases between them. The germline V gene has CDR1 LNHDA and CDR2 SQIVND (reference sequence). The CDR3 length is 14 residues. CDR3 nucleotides: TGTGCCAGTAGTATCCCGTGGGCAACCGGGGAGCAGTACTTC. This translates into CASSIPWATGEQYF.

This chain connects TRBV11-2 to TRBJ1-6; the match to TRBD1 covers 7 bases. The V gene's germline CDR1 is SGHAT and CDR2 FQNNGV. The CDR3 runs to 15 residues. V trimming: 4 bases; J trimming: 6 bases; junction bases outside the gene matches: 6. The CDR3 bases are TGTGCCAGCAGCTCGATTTGGGACAGTAATTCACCCCTCCACTTT. It translates to CASSSIWDSNSPLHF. Drawing the rest from reference TRBV11-2 and TRBJ1-6, the complete variable domain is EAGVAQSPRYKIIEKRQSVAFWCNPISGHATLYWYQQILGQGPKLLIQFQNNGVVDDSQLPKDRFSAERLKGVDSTLKIQPAKLEDSAVYLCASSSIWDSNSPLHFGNGTRLTVT.

In its sample, this clonotype was seen many times. This rearrangement joins TRBV10-3 to TRBJ1-2; D uncertain. CDR1 is ENHRY, CDR2 SYGVKD, per germline. The CDR3 runs 13 residues. V lost 7 bases and J lost 2, with 11 bases in between. The CDR3 sequence: CAITSFDNYGYTF. CDR3 coding DNA: TGTGCCATCACATCCTTTGACAACTATGGCTACACCTTC.

To note about this clonotype: With a much larger clone just one base away, this may be a read error. The V call is TRBV29-1, the J call TRBJ2-7; a possible D gene is TRBD2 (5 bases). This CDR3 comprises 12 residues. V was trimmed by 3 bases and J by 7 bases, leaving 13 bases between them. The V gene's germline CDR1 is SQVTM and CDR2 ANQGSEA. The CDR3 is CSVDPTSGEQYF. The CDR3 DNA follows: TGCAGCGTTGACCCCACGTCGGGGGAGCAGTACTTC.

The table lists this clonotype with many counts. The CDR3 is CSARTTGWDYTF. The CDR3 bases are TGCAGTGCTAGAACGACAGGGTGGGACTACACCTTC. The chain employs TRBV20-1 and TRBJ1-2; 7 positions agree with TRBD1. Germline V CDR1 and CDR2: DFQATT, SNEGSKA (reference sequence). Trimming at V came to 2 bases and at J to 10 bases, leaving 7 bases not matched to a gene. The CDR3 has 12 residues.